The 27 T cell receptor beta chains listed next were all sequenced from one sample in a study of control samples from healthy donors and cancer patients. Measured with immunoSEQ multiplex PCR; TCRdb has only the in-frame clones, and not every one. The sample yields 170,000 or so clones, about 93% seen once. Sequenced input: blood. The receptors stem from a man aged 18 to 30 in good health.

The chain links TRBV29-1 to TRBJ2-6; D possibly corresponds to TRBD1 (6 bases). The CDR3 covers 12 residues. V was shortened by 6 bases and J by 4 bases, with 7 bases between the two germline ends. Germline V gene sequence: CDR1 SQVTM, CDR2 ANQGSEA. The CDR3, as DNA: TGCAGCGTGGGGGCGGGGGCCAACGTCCTGACTTTC. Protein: CSVGAGANVLTF.

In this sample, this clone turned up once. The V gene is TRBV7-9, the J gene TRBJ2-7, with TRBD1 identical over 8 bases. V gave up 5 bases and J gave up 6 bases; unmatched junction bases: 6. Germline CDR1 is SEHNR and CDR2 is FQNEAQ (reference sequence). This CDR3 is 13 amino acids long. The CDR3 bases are TGTGCCAGCAGCCCTCAACAGGGGGTCGAGCAGTACTTC. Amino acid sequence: CASSPQQGVEQYF. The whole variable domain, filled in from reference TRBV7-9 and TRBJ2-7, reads DTGVSQNPRHKITKRGQNVTFRCDPISEHNRLYWYRQTLGQGPEFLTYFQNEAQLEKSRLLSDRFSAERPKGSFSTLEIQRTEQGDSAMYLCASSPQQGVEQYFGPGTRLTVT.

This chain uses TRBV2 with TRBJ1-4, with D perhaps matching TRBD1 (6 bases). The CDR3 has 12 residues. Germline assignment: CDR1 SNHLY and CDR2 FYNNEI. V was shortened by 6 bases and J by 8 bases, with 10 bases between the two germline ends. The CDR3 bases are TGTGCCAGCAGAAAGGACAGAGAAAAACTGTTTTTT. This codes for CASRKDREKLFF.

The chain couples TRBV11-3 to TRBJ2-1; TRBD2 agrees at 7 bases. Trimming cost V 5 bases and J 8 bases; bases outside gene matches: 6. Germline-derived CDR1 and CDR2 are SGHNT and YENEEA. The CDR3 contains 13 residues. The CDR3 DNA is TGTGCCAGCAGCCTAACTAGCGCGCATGAGCAGTTCTTC. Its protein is CASSLTSAHEQFF.

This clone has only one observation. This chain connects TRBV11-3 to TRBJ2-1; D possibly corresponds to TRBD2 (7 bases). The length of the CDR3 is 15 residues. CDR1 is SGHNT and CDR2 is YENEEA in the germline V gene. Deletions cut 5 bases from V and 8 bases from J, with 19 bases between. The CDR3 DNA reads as TGTGCCAGCAGCCTTCCTAGGGGGGGGGCCGATGAGCAGTTCTTC. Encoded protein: CASSLPRGGADEQFF.

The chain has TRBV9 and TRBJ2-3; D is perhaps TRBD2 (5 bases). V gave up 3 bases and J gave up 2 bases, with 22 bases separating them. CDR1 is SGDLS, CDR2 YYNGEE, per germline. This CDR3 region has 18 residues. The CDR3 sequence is CASSAQRTVPRVTDTQYF. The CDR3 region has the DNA TGTGCCAGCAGCGCCCAAAGGACTGTGCCGAGGGTCACAGATACGCAGTATTTT.

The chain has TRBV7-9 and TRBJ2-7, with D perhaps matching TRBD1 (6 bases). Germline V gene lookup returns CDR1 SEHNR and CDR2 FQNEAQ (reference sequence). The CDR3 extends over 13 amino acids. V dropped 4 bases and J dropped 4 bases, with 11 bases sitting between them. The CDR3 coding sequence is TGTGCCAGCAGCTCCATCAGGGGATACGAGCAGTACTTC. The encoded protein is CASSSIRGYEQYF.

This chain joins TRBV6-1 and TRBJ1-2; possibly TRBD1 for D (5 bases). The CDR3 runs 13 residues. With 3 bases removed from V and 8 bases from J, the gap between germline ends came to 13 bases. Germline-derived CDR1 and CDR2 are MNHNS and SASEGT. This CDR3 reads CASSEPGFGGYTF. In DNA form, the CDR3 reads TGTGCCAGCAGTGAGCCAGGGTTCGGAGGCTACACCTTC.

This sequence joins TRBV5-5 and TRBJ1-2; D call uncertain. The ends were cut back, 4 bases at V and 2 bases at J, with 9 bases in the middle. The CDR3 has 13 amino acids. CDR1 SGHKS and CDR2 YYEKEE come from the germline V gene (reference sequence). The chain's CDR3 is CASSRNENYGYTF. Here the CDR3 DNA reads TGTGCCAGCAGCAGAAACGAAAACTATGGCTACACCTTC.

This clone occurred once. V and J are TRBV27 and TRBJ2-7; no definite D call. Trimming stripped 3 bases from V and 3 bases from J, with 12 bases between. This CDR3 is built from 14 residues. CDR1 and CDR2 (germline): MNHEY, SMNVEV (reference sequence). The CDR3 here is CASSFAGRLYEQYF. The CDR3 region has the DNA TGTGCCAGCAGTTTCGCCGGGCGTCTCTACGAGCAGTACTTC.

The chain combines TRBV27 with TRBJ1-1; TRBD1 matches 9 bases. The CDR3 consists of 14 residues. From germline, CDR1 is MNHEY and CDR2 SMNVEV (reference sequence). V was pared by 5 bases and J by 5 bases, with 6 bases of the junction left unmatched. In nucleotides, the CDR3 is TGTGCCAGCAGTCGCCGGGGACAGGGTACTGAAGCTTTCTTT. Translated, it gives CASSRRGQGTEAFF.

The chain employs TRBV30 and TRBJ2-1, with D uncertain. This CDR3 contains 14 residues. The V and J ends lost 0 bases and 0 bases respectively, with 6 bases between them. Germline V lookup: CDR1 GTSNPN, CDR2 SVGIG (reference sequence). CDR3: CAWSVRASYNEQFF. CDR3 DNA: TGTGCCTGGAGTGTCCGCGCCTCCTACAATGAGCAGTTCTTC.

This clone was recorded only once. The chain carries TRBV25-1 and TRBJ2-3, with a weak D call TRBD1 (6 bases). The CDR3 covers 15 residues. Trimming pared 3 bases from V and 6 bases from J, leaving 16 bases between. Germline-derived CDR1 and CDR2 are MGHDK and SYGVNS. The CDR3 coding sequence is TGTGCCAGCAGTGATGATTTTGGGGGCGCGGATACGCAGTATTTT. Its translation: CASSDDFGGADTQYF.

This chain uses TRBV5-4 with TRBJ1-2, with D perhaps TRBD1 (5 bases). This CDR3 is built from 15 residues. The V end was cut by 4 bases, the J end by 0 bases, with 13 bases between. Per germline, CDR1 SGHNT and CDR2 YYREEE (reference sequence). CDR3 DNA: TGTGCCAGCAGCACGGGGACGGTCTCTAACTATGGCTACACCTTC. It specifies CASSTGTVSNYGYTF.

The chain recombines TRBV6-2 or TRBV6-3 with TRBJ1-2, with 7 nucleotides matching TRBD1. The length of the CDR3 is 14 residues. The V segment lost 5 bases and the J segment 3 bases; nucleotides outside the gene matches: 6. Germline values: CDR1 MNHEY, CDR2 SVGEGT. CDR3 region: CASSKPGGDYGYTF. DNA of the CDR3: TGTGCCAGCAGTAAGCCAGGGGGGGACTATGGCTACACCTTC.

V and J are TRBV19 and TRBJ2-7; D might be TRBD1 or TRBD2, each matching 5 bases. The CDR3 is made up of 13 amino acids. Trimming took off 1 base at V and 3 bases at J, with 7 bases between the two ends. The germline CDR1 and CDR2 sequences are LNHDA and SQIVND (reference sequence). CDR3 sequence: CASSIGGNYEQYF. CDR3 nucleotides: TGTGCCAGTAGTATAGGGGGGAACTACGAGCAGTACTTC.

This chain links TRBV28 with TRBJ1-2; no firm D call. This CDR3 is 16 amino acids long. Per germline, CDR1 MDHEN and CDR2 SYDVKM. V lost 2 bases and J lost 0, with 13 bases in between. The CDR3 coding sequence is TGTGCCAGCAGTTTAGGCCTCCGGGGAGCTAACTATGGCTACACCTTC. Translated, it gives CASSLGLRGANYGYTF.

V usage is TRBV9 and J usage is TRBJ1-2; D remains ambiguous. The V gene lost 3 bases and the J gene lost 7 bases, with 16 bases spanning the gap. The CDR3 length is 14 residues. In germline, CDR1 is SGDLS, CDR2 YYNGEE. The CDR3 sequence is CASSETRVGSGYTF. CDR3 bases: TGTGCCAGCAGCGAAACCCGGGTGGGTAGTGGCTACACCTTC.

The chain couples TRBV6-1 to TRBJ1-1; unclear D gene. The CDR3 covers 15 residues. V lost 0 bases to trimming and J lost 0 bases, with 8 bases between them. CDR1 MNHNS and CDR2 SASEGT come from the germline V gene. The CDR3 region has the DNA TGTGCCAGCAGTGAAGCGGGCCAGATGAACACTGAAGCTTTCTTT. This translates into CASSEAGQMNTEAFF.

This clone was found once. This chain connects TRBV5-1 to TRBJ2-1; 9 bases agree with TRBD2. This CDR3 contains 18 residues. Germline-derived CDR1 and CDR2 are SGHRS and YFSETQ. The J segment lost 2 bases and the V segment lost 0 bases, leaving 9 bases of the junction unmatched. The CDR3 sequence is CASSLVGGRGGPYNEQFF. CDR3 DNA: TGCGCCAGCAGCTTGGTGGGGGGGCGGGGGGGCCCCTACAATGAGCAGTTCTTC.

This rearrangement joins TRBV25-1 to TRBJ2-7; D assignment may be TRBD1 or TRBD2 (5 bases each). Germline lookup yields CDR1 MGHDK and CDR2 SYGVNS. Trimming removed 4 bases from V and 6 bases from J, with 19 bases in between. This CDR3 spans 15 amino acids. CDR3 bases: TGTGCCAGCAGTGTATCTGCCCAGGGAGCAGGCGAGCAGTACTTC. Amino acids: CASSVSAQGAGEQYF.

The CDR3 DNA reads as TGTGCCAGCAGCCGTATCCCGGAAGTCAATGAGCAGTTCTTC. Its protein is CASSRIPEVNEQFF. The chain is built from TRBV27 and TRBJ2-1; D gene unclear. Deletions cut 6 bases from V and 6 bases from J, with 15 bases between. The germline V gene has CDR1 MNHEY and CDR2 SMNVEV (reference sequence). CDR3 length equals 14 residues.

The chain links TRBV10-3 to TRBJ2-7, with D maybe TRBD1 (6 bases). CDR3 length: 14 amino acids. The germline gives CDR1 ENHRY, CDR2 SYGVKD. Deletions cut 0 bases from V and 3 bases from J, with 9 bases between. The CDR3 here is CAISESQGDYEQYF. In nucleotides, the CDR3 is TGTGCCATCAGTGAGTCACAGGGTGACTACGAGCAGTACTTC.

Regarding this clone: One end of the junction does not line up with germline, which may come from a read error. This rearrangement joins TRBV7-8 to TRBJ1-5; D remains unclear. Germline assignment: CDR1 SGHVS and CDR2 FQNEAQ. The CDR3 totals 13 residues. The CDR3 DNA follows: TGTGCCAGCAGCTTGGGGTCCAATCGGCCCCAGCATTTT. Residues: CASSLGSNRPQHF.

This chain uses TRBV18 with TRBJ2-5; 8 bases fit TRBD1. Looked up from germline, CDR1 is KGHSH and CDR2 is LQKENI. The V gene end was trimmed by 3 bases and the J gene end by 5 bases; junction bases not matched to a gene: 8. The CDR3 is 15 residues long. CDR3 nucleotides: TGTGCCAGCTCACCCCTCGACAGGGGCAGGGAGACCCAGTACTTC. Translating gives CASSPLDRGRETQYF.

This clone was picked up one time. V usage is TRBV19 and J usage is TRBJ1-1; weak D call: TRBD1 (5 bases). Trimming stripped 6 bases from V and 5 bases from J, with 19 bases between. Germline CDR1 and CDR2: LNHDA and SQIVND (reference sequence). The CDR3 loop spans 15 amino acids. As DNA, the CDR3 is TGTGCCAGTAGCATCGGAAGGGGTATTGGGACTGAAGCTTTCTTT. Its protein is CASSIGRGIGTEAFF.

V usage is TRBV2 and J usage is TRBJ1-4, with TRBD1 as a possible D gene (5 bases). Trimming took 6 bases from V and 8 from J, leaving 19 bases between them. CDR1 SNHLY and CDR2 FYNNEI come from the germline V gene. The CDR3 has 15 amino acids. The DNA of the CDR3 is TGTGCCAGCAGCCCTCCCGGGACGGGAGGAGAAAAACTGTTTTTT. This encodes CASSPPGTGGEKLFF.